Below, 23 T cell receptor beta chains from the same sample are listed, as sequenced in a study of cytomegalovirus exposure and HLA in healthy donors (dated by TCRdb to the late 2010s). The method was the immunoSEQ multiplex PCR assay. For the multiplex PCR, a mixture combining 60 forward primers for TCR Vbeta segments and 13 reverse primers for TCR Jbeta segments was used. Not all clones reach the TCRdb copy of this immuneACCESS table, which keeps in-frame sequences only. Checked studies attribute under half of the gap to unresolved V genes and leave the rest unexplained. The sample table contains around 250,000 clones; only one count was recorded for 81% of them. The ten most abundant clones make up about 7.5% of the sample. The source material was PBMCs. The receptors were sampled from an older woman in good health and CMV-seropositive.

This clone was picked up a small number of times. This chain links TRBV5-1 with TRBJ2-3; D might be TRBD2 (5 bases). Germline V gene data show CDR1 as SGHRS and CDR2 as YFSETQ. The CDR3 is 15 residues long. V was pared by 4 bases and J by 0 bases, with 12 bases between. The CDR3 bases are TGCGCCAGCAGCCTGCAGCCGGGGAGCACAGATACGCAGTATTTT. It encodes CASSLQPGSTDTQYF.

To note about this clone: Additional DNA sequences in this sample encode the identical CDR3. The rearrangement links TRBV5-1 to TRBJ1-5, with no clear D. Germline V gene sequence: CDR1 SGHRS, CDR2 YFSETQ. V lost 0 bases and J lost 4, with 11 bases in between. This CDR3 contains 15 residues. CDR3 nucleotides: TGCGCCAGCAGCTTGGCCGGAGGTGGGAATCAGCCCCAGCATTTT. Its translation: CASSLAGGGNQPQHF.

The V gene is TRBV5-4, the J gene TRBJ2-5; TRBD2 aligns across 8 bases. The CDR3 has 17 amino acids. Per germline, CDR1 SGHNT and CDR2 YYREEE (reference sequence). After removal of 3 bases from V and 0 bases from J, the junction contained 10 bases not matched to a gene. CDR3 nucleotides: TGTGCCAGCAGCTCGAAAGCGGGAGTGGGGTACCAAGAGACCCAGTACTTC. Its protein product is CASSSKAGVGYQETQYF.

The chain has TRBV6-5 and TRBJ1-2, with TRBD1 as a possible D gene (6 bases). CDR1 is MNHEY and CDR2 is SVGAGI in the germline V gene. Trimming cost V 7 bases and J 8 bases, with 17 bases left between them. The CDR3 spans 13 residues. This CDR3 reads CASTLLGGGGYTF. Here the CDR3 DNA reads TGTGCCAGCACCTTGCTAGGGGGTGGGGGCTACACCTTC.

This chain connects TRBV6-6 to TRBJ2-3; unclear D gene. The CDR3 spans 12 residues. The V and J ends lost 5 bases and 5 bases respectively, with 8 bases between them. The germline CDR1 and CDR2 sequences are MNHNY and SVGAGI (reference sequence). In nucleotides, the CDR3 is TGTGCCAGCAGTCGAGGCGTAGATACGCAGTATTTT. This sequence encodes CASSRGVDTQYF.

V and J are TRBV18 and TRBJ2-1; D uncertain. The length of the CDR3 is 16 residues. Germline CDR1 reads KGHSH; CDR2 reads LQKENI. Trimming took off 1 base at V and 5 bases at J, with 15 bases between the two ends. CDR3 protein: CASSPLRLSTNNEQFF. For the CDR3, the DNA is TGTGCCAGCTCACCACTTAGGTTGAGTACTAACAATGAGCAGTTCTTC.

The chain joins TRBV19 to TRBJ1-4, with no clear D. CDR1 is LNHDA, CDR2 SQIVND, per germline (reference sequence). The length of the CDR3 is 13 residues. Trimming took off 1 base at V and 8 bases at J, with 8 bases between the two ends. In DNA, the CDR3 is TGTGCCAGTAGTATAGTAAGCTCGGAAAAACTGTTTTTT. This gives the protein CASSIVSSEKLFF.

CDR3 DNA: TGTGCCAGCAGTACAGGGAGCCTCAATGAAAAACTGTTTTTT. Its protein is CASSTGSLNEKLFF. The chain joins TRBV6-1 to TRBJ1-4, with a possible D match to TRBD1 (6 bases). Germline CDR1 is MNHNS and CDR2 is SASEGT. Deletions cut 5 bases from V and 5 bases from J, with 12 bases between. CDR3 size: 14 residues.

The gene calls are TRBV5-1 and TRBJ2-3; a possible D gene is TRBD2 (6 bases). Germline values: CDR1 SGHRS, CDR2 YFSETQ. The CDR3 runs 13 residues. V was cut by 0 bases and J by 6 bases, with 8 bases left in between. The DNA for the CDR3 is TGCGCCAGCAGCTTGGGTCTAGCGGATACGCAGTATTTT. Translated, it gives CASSLGLADTQYF.

This chain connects TRBV13 to TRBJ1-1; 8 nucleotides line up with TRBD1. J gave up 7 bases and V 3 bases, and 4 bases lay outside the gene matches. The CDR3 has 13 residues. The germline CDR1 and CDR2 sequences are PRHDT and FYEKMQ (reference sequence). Written as DNA, the CDR3 is TGTGCCAGCAGCTTCAGGGGGCAGGGTGAAGCTTTCTTT. Translated, it gives CASSFRGQGEAFF.

V gene TRBV5-1 combines with J gene TRBJ2-2; D is undetermined. Looked up from germline, CDR1 is SGHRS and CDR2 is YFSETQ. Trimming stripped 0 bases from V and 5 bases from J, with 5 bases between. The CDR3 has 13 residues. Here the CDR3 reads CASSLASTGELFF. CDR3 DNA sequence: TGCGCCAGCAGCTTGGCCTCTACCGGGGAGCTGTTTTTT.

The table lists this clone with a few counts. This chain uses TRBV7-9 with TRBJ2-2, with TRBD2 matching over 9 bases. Germline CDR1 is SEHNR and CDR2 is FQNEAQ (reference sequence). This CDR3 spans 15 amino acids. V was clipped by 6 bases and J by 2 bases; unmatched bases: 4. The CDR3 DNA sequence: TGTGCCAGCAGTTGGACTAGCGCAAACACCGGGGAGCTGTTTTTT. It codes for CASSWTSANTGELFF.

The genes are TRBV2 and TRBJ2-7; 9 positions agree with TRBD1. CDR1 is SNHLY and CDR2 is FYNNEI in the germline V gene. After removal of 6 bases from V and 4 bases from J, the junction contained 1 base not matched to a gene. The CDR3 is made up of 12 amino acids. The CDR3 loop reads CASRDRGYEQYF. The CDR3 DNA reads TGTGCCAGCAGGGACAGGGGATACGAGCAGTACTTC.

The V gene is TRBV6-5, the J gene TRBJ1-3; 8 positions agree with TRBD1. This CDR3 contains 14 residues. After removal of 7 bases from V and 4 bases from J, the junction contained 6 bases not matched to a gene. Germline loops: CDR1 MNHEY, CDR2 SVGAGI. CDR3 sequence reads: CASNQGAAGNTIYF. The CDR3 region has the DNA TGTGCCAGCAACCAGGGGGCTGCAGGAAACACCATATATTTT.

The J gene is TRBJ1-1, the V gene TRBV28, with TRBD1 matching 8 bases. The V gene's germline CDR1 is MDHEN and CDR2 SYDVKM. The junction had 9 bases not matched to a gene; V was cut back by 6 bases and J by 9 bases. The CDR3 spans 13 residues. The CDR3 protein is CASRNSQGGKAFF. The CDR3 DNA reads TGTGCCAGCAGGAACTCACAGGGGGGGAAAGCTTTCTTT.

CDR3 in amino acids: CASSLRGNQPQHF. The CDR3 coding sequence is TGTGCCAGCAGCTTACGGGGGAATCAGCCCCAGCATTTT. The rearrangement links TRBV7-2 to TRBJ1-5; tentatively, D is TRBD1 (5 bases). Between the trimmed V and J ends, which lost 2 bases and 4 bases, there was a span of 6 bases. Germline loops: CDR1 SGHTA, CDR2 FQGNSA. This CDR3 is built from 13 residues.

The rearrangement joins TRBV6-5 to TRBJ2-3; 8 positions match TRBD2. The CDR3 loop spans 14 amino acids. Trimming cost V 7 bases and J 4 bases; bases outside gene matches: 7. Per the germline V gene, CDR1 is MNHEY and CDR2 is SVGAGI. The CDR3 DNA follows: TGTGCCAGCACTTGGAGTAGCGGGGCAGATACGCAGTATTTT. Its protein product is CASTWSSGADTQYF.

This rearrangement joins TRBV21-1 to TRBJ2-7; TRBD2, as called in the table, went unchecked against the DNA. TRBV21-1 is a listed pseudogene. The CDR3 is 15 amino acids. CDR3 DNA sequence: TGTGCCAGTGCCTCCGGGGGACTAGCAAACTACGAGCAGTACTTC. It encodes CASASGGLANYEQYF.

V and J are TRBV25-1 and TRBJ2-2; 7 bases agree with TRBD2. In germline, CDR1 is MGHDK, CDR2 SYGVNS. Trimming removed 9 bases from V and 5 bases from J; junction bases left unmatched: 12. The CDR3 loop spans 15 amino acids. The CDR3 sequence: CASSGGSRGTGELFF. The CDR3 DNA reads as TGTGCCAGTTCGGGGGGTTCGCGGGGAACCGGGGAGCTGTTTTTT. Using reference TRBV25-1 and TRBJ2-2 for the parts outside the CDR3, the full variable domain is EADIYQTPRYLVIGTGKKITLECSQTMGHDKMYWYQQDPGMELHLIHYSYGVNSTEKGDLSSESTVSRIRTEHFPLTLESARPSHTSQYLCASSGGSRGTGELFFGEGSRLTVL.

The chain has TRBV7-9 and TRBJ2-3; no clear D gene. There are 12 residues in the CDR3. V was cut by 2 bases and J by 2 bases, with 2 bases left in between. In germline, CDR1 is SEHNR, CDR2 FQNEAQ (reference sequence). The CDR3 DNA follows: TGTGCCAGCAGCTTACTCACAGATACGCAGTATTTT. Translation gives CASSLLTDTQYF.

As concerns this clone: The junction departs from germline at one end; a sequencing error may be responsible. Within the sample, other DNA sequences also encode this same CDR3. This chain links TRBV5-6 with TRBJ2-7, with unresolved D. CDR1 is SGHDT and CDR2 is YYEEEE in the germline V gene. This CDR3 region has 13 residues. The CDR3 bases are TGCGCCAGCAGCTTGGATGGCAGCTACGAGCAGTACTTC. Protein sequence: CASSLDGSYEQYF.

In this sample, this clone turned up once. This chain joins TRBV18 and TRBJ2-3; 7 bases match TRBD2. The V gene end was trimmed by 4 bases and the J gene end by 0 bases; junction bases not matched to a gene: 13. The CDR3 is made up of 18 amino acids. Germline V gene sequence: CDR1 KGHSH, CDR2 LQKENI. As DNA, the CDR3 is TGTGCCAGCTCACGATTAAGGCTAGCGGAGCTTAGCACAGATACGCAGTATTTT. Amino acids: CASSRLRLAELSTDTQYF.

The V call is TRBV6-1, the J call TRBJ1-2; TRBD1 aligns across 9 bases. There are 16 residues in the CDR3. J lost 1 base, V lost 2 bases, and 5 bases had no gene match. Germline V gene lookup returns CDR1 MNHNS and CDR2 SASEGT. The DNA for the CDR3 is TGTGCCAGCAGTGAACTTGGGACAGGGTTTAACTATGGCTACACCTTC. The encoded protein is CASSELGTGFNYGYTF.